The 15 T cell receptor beta chains presented below share a single source sample, sequenced in a study of T cell responses to AZD1222 COVID-19 vaccine (dated by TCRdb to about 2021). In light of the paper, this sample's time point label describes: baseline before first vaccination. Library preparation was by the immunoSEQ multiplex PCR assay. TCRdb holds this immuneACCESS table with in-frame rearrangements only. Some clones are missing; in checked studies, unresolved V genes explain under half, and the rest has no known cause. The sample records about 120,000 clones, around 91% of which are singletons. The top ten clones comprise roughly 1.8% of the sample. Sample: peripheral blood, taken on day 0 of AZD1222 vaccination. The source is an adult in good health.

This clone was seen a handful of times. The CDR3: CASGRGEADTQYF. CDR3 in DNA: TGTGCCAGCGGCAGGGGGGAGGCAGATACGCAGTATTTT. The chain recombines TRBV12-3 or TRBV12-4 with TRBJ2-3; possibly TRBD1 for D (7 bases). The CDR3 is 13 amino acids. V was clipped by 8 bases and J by 4 bases, with 13 bases between them.

This clone was observed once. The chain links TRBV20-1 to TRBJ2-3; D call uncertain. This CDR3 contains 11 residues. Looked up from germline, CDR1 is DFQATT and CDR2 is SNEGSKA (reference sequence). The V and J ends lost 5 bases and 5 bases respectively, with 8 bases between them. DNA for the CDR3: TGCAGTGCTCCGCACTTAGATACGCAGTATTTT. Its protein product is CSAPHLDTQYF.

This clone was seen once. The rearrangement links TRBV7-2 to TRBJ1-2, with 8 nucleotides matching TRBD1. The germline V gene has CDR1 SGHTA and CDR2 FQGNSA. This CDR3 region has 13 residues. After removal of 5 bases from V and 10 bases from J, the junction contained 9 bases not matched to a gene. The CDR3 reads CASSPGQGRDYTF. In DNA form, the CDR3 reads TGTGCCAGCAGCCCAGGACAGGGTAGGGACTACACCTTC.

This chain connects TRBV5-1 to TRBJ2-1, with a weak D call TRBD1 (6 bases). Germline V lookup: CDR1 SGHRS, CDR2 YFSETQ. The germline V and J ends were trimmed by 6 bases and 9 bases, with 22 bases remaining between them. There are 15 residues in the CDR3. The CDR3 sequence is CASNTGPTGNTEQFF. CDR3 bases: TGCGCCAGCAACACAGGGCCCACGGGGAACACTGAGCAGTTCTTC.

This clone was seen only a few times. The chain employs TRBV5-5 and TRBJ1-4, with D unresolved. The ends were cut back, 0 bases at V and 11 bases at J, with 11 bases in the middle. The CDR3 is 13 amino acids. CDR1 is SGHKS and CDR2 is YYEKEE in the germline V gene (reference sequence). CDR3 sequence reads: CASSLGTDFKLFF. CDR3 nucleotides: TGTGCCAGCAGCTTGGGGACGGACTTTAAACTGTTTTTT.

V gene TRBV19 combines with J gene TRBJ1-1, with TRBD1 as a possible D gene (6 bases). The CDR3 is made up of 13 amino acids. The germline V gene has CDR1 LNHDA and CDR2 SQIVND (reference sequence). Trimming stripped 4 bases from V and 5 bases from J, with 11 bases between. The CDR3 here is CASSSLDRTEAFF. CDR3 DNA sequence: TGTGCCAGTAGTAGCCTTGACAGGACTGAAGCTTTCTTT. Complete variable domain (other parts from reference TRBV19 and TRBJ1-1): DGGITQSPKYLFRKEGQNVTLSCEQNLNHDAMYWYRQDPGQGLRLIYYSQIVNDFQKGDIAEGYSVSREKKESFPLTVTSAQKNPTAFYLCASSSLDRTEAFFGQGTRLTVV.

The chain couples TRBV7-2 to TRBJ1-2; D uncertain. With 5 bases removed from V and 3 bases from J, the gap between germline ends came to 7 bases. CDR1 and CDR2 (germline): SGHTA, FQGNSA. CDR3 length: 12 amino acids. The CDR3 protein is CASSAVDYGYTF. The CDR3 coding sequence is TGTGCCAGCAGCGCCGTAGACTATGGCTACACCTTC.

V usage is TRBV2 and J usage is TRBJ1-2; the D gene is possibly TRBD1 (5 bases). The CDR3 consists of 14 residues. V lost 4 bases, J lost 7 bases, and 16 bases lay in between. Germline V gene data show CDR1 as SNHLY and CDR2 as FYNNEI. The CDR3 DNA follows: TGTGCCAGCAGTGCCGGGCTGGGGGATCCTGGCTACACCTTC. This sequence encodes CASSAGLGDPGYTF.

This chain links TRBV18 with TRBJ1-1; D uncertain. This CDR3 has 14 residues. In germline, CDR1 is KGHSH, CDR2 LQKENI. Trimming cost V 0 bases and J 1 base, with 6 bases left between them. The CDR3 coding sequence is TGTGCCAGCTCACCACCGGTCGAGAACACTGAAGCTTTCTTT. Amino acids: CASSPPVENTEAFF.

This sequence joins TRBV12-3 or TRBV12-4 and TRBJ1-1; D is ambiguous. The V and J ends lost 4 bases and 1 base respectively, with 7 bases between them. There are 13 residues in the CDR3. The CDR3 region has the DNA TGTGCCAGCAGTTACCCCACGAACACTGAAGCTTTCTTT. Translated: CASSYPTNTEAFF.

This clone came up a few times. The rearrangement joins TRBV23-1 to TRBJ1-6, with D possibly being TRBD1 (6 bases). TRBV23-1 falls under the ORF class, with uncertain function. The ends were cut back, 10 bases at V and 9 bases at J, with 16 bases in the middle. CDR3 length: 13 residues. CDR3 in amino acids: CATNSGVGSPLHF. The CDR3 nucleotides are TGCGCCACCAACTCAGGGGTGGGTTCACCCCTCCACTTT.

The chain recombines TRBV6-5 with TRBJ1-1, with TRBD1 as a possible D gene (6 bases). The CDR3 spans 14 residues. Between the trimmed V and J ends, which lost 7 bases and 0 bases, there was a span of 12 bases. Germline V CDR1 and CDR2: MNHEY, SVGAGI. The CDR3 DNA reads as TGTGCCAGCATCAGACAGGAAATGAACACTGAAGCTTTCTTT. Its translation is CASIRQEMNTEAFF.

This chain joins TRBV4-3 and TRBJ1-2; D remains unclear. The germline CDR1 and CDR2 sequences are LGHNA and YSLEER. The CDR3 totals 16 residues. V dropped 3 bases and J dropped 2 bases, with 16 bases sitting between them. This CDR3 reads CASSHDLRTGNYGYTF. In DNA, the CDR3 is TGCGCCAGCAGCCACGATCTCCGGACTGGAAACTATGGCTACACCTTC.

This chain links TRBV29-1 with TRBJ2-3; D unclear. V dropped 4 bases and J dropped 4 bases, with 9 bases sitting between them. Germline values: CDR1 SQVTM, CDR2 ANQGSEA. There are 12 residues in the CDR3. The CDR3, as DNA: TGCAGCGTTGGACTCGACGCAGATACGCAGTATTTT. This codes for CSVGLDADTQYF.

The rearrangement links TRBV5-1 to TRBJ1-2; D not resolved. V was clipped by 0 bases and J by 7 bases, with 10 bases between them. The CDR3 has 13 amino acids. Germline V lookup: CDR1 SGHRS, CDR2 YFSETQ. The CDR3 is CASSLDEGIGYTF. The DNA for the CDR3 is TGCGCCAGCAGCTTGGATGAAGGGATTGGCTACACCTTC.